This TCR beta chain was identified during a study of T cell repertoires in cytomegalovirus infection. Background on the study: CMV infection and matching HLA type were both indicated by public TCR beta signatures.

The CDR3 is 14 residues long. V was clipped by 6 bases and J by 3 bases; unmatched bases: 6. The V gene's germline CDR1 is ENHRY and CDR2 SYGVKD. The study, taken as a whole, reports: HLA-C-restricted CMV clonotypes gave the most frequent clonotype in two of eight donors. Accumulated public TCR beta family frequency recognized individuals carrying CMV together with the relevant HLA.

MiXCR, run by TCRdb on the reads, gives a single entry per CDR3 protein. The repertoire has around 530,000 distinct CDR3 sequences, more than 15% of them found once; the top ten carry about 24%. A word on this clonotype: Its antigen is not identified.

This TCR was recovered from a human donor in good health (CMV status not recorded). Some clones in this sample may be carry-over from other donors' samples. This chain joins TRBV10-3 and TRBJ1-1; 8 bases line up with TRBD1. The specimen was CD8+ T cells from PBMCs. CDR3 DNA sequence: TGTGCCATCAGAGACAGGGGTGTGGACACTGAAGCTTTCTTT. Encoded protein: CAIRDRGVDTEAFF.